The 30 T cell receptor beta chains in this list originate from one sample, sequenced in a study of cytomegalovirus exposure and HLA in healthy donors. It was with 60 Vbeta and 13 Jbeta primers that the PCR ran. Sequencing used immunoSEQ multiplex PCR; TCRdb keeps in-frame clones, though not all of them. Of more than 60,000 clones listed, about 82% are singletons. The sample taken for sequencing was PBMCs. The receptors here all came from a woman aged 25 to 39 in good health and CMV-seronegative.

The chain is built from TRBV6-5 and TRBJ2-1; TRBD1 might be the D (6 bases). V lost 4 bases to trimming and J lost 0 bases, with 13 bases between them. From germline, CDR1 is MNHEY and CDR2 SVGAGI. The CDR3 runs to 16 residues. CDR3 sequence reads: CASSSPTGYSYNEQFF. DNA of the CDR3: TGTGCCAGCAGTTCCCCGACAGGTTACTCCTACAATGAGCAGTTCTTC.

The chain recombines TRBV6-1 with TRBJ1-2, with 9 bases fitting TRBD1. There are 16 residues in the CDR3. Germline CDR1 reads MNHNS; CDR2 reads SASEGT. Trimming cost V 4 bases and J 8 bases; bases outside gene matches: 14. The CDR3 nucleotides read TGTGCCAGCAGTGCTAGGTTAGGACAGGGGAATGACGGCTACACCTTC. Protein product: CASSARLGQGNDGYTF.

This clone was detected only a few times. The chain links TRBV28 to TRBJ2-1, with 11 bases fitting TRBD2. V was clipped by 6 bases and J by 4 bases; unmatched bases: 8. The CDR3 contains 16 residues. Germline lookup yields CDR1 MDHEN and CDR2 SYDVKM. The CDR3 sequence: CASRHLAGGSYNEQFF. CDR3 in DNA: TGTGCCAGCAGACACTTAGCGGGGGGGAGTTACAATGAGCAGTTCTTC. Variable domain in full (rest from reference TRBV28 and TRBJ2-1): DVKVTQSSRYLVKRTGEKVFLECVQDMDHENMFWYRQDPGLGLRLIYFSYDVKMKEKGDIPEGYSVSREKKERFSLILESASTNQTSMYLCASRHLAGGSYNEQFFGPGTRLTVL.

The chain couples TRBV7-6 to TRBJ1-6, with a weak D call TRBD1 (6 bases). Trimming took off 5 bases at V and 6 bases at J, with 14 bases between the two ends. The CDR3 is made up of 15 amino acids. CDR1 and CDR2 from the germline V gene are SGHVS and FNYEAQ. For the CDR3, the DNA is TGTGCCAGCAGCCAATCAACAGGGCTTAATTCACCCCTCCACTTT. Its translation is CASSQSTGLNSPLHF.

The chain combines TRBV25-1 with TRBJ1-1; 12 bases agree with TRBD1. Germline CDR1 reads MGHDK; CDR2 reads SYGVNS. Trimming at V came to 4 bases and at J to 1 base, leaving 4 bases not matched to a gene. The CDR3 loop spans 16 amino acids. CDR3 amino acids: CASSAGQGARNTEAFF. CDR3 coding DNA: TGTGCCAGCAGTGCGGGACAGGGGGCCCGGAACACTGAAGCTTTCTTT.

The rearrangement links TRBV9 to TRBJ2-1; 7 bases are shared with TRBD1. Looked up from germline, CDR1 is SGDLS and CDR2 is YYNGEE. CDR3 length: 14 amino acids. The ends lost 3 bases at V and 9 bases at J; junction bases unmatched: 9. CDR3 nucleotides: TGTGCCAGCAGCGCTCCACGCAGGGGGAGTGAGCAGTTCTTC. This encodes CASSAPRRGSEQFF.

The J gene is TRBJ2-3, the V gene TRBV18; D uncertain. V was shortened by 5 bases and J by 0 bases, with 6 bases between the two germline ends. Germline V gene data show CDR1 as KGHSH and CDR2 as LQKENI. This CDR3 comprises 13 residues. The CDR3 nucleotides are TGTGCCAGCTCAACTACTAGCACAGATACGCAGTATTTT. Residues: CASSTTSTDTQYF.

The chain employs TRBV13 and TRBJ2-7; 7 nucleotides align to TRBD2. The CDR3 is 13 amino acids. The germline gives CDR1 PRHDT, CDR2 FYEKMQ (reference sequence). Unmatched junction bases numbered 3, after V lost 4 bases and J lost 3 bases. The CDR3 DNA reads as TGTGCCAGCAGCTCCACGGGGGGCTACGAGCAGTACTTC. It specifies CASSSTGGYEQYF.

The rearrangement uses TRBV20-1 and TRBJ1-1, with 7 bases aligning to TRBD1. The CDR3 loop spans 11 amino acids. The V gene end was trimmed by 6 bases and the J gene end by 10 bases; junction bases not matched to a gene: 8. The germline gives CDR1 DFQATT, CDR2 SNEGSKA (reference sequence). The CDR3 region is CSAPRGPAAFF. The DNA for the CDR3 is TGCAGTGCACCAAGGGGGCCGGCAGCTTTCTTT.

This chain connects TRBV28 to TRBJ1-3; 9 bases are shared with TRBD1. With V trimmed by 5 bases and J by 0 bases, 8 bases remained unmatched. This CDR3 contains 17 residues. The V gene's germline CDR1 is MDHEN and CDR2 SYDVKM. The CDR3 loop is CASSIQGQGFSGNTIYF. For the CDR3, the DNA is TGTGCCAGCAGTATCCAGGGACAGGGCTTCTCTGGAAACACCATATATTTT.

V usage is TRBV6-1 and J usage is TRBJ2-7; weak D call: TRBD1 (7 bases). Trimming cost V 9 bases and J 3 bases, with 15 bases left between them. Germline V gives CDR1 MNHNS, CDR2 SASEGT. The CDR3 consists of 13 residues. The CDR3, as DNA: TGTGCCAGTAGGGCGGGACAGTACTACGAGCAGTACTTC. Translating it yields CASRAGQYYEQYF.

V and J are TRBV25-1 and TRBJ2-2, with a tentative D call TRBD2 (6 bases). This CDR3 has 16 residues. Germline CDR1 MGHDK, CDR2 SYGVNS. Trimming stripped 2 bases from V and 4 bases from J, with 14 bases between. The DNA of the CDR3 is TGTGCCAGCAGTGAACCGGGAAGGGGAGGCACCGGGGAGCTGTTTTTT. Residues: CASSEPGRGGTGELFF.

This chain links TRBV10-2 with TRBJ2-2, with 14 bases that match TRBD2. CDR1 is WSHSY, CDR2 SAAADI, per germline. V dropped 10 bases and J dropped 7; count of bases not matched to a gene: 8. This CDR3 is 15 amino acids long. CDR3 nucleotides: TGCGCCACCCGACTAGCGGGGGGGCAGGGCGGGGAGCTGTTTTTT. Amino acid sequence: CATRLAGGQGGELFF.

V is TRBV6-1 and J is TRBJ1-5, with D perhaps TRBD1 (6 bases). The V gene lost 2 bases and the J gene lost 1 base, with 12 bases spanning the gap. CDR3 size: 16 residues. Germline V gives CDR1 MNHNS, CDR2 SASEGT. The CDR3 sequence is CASSERTEISNQPQHF. The CDR3 DNA is TGTGCCAGCAGTGAAAGGACAGAGATAAGCAATCAGCCCCAGCATTTT.

The chain carries TRBV7-6 and TRBJ2-7; D is unresolved. V lost 4 bases to trimming and J lost 1 base, with 8 bases between them. The CDR3 runs 13 residues. Germline values: CDR1 SGHVS, CDR2 FNYEAQ. The CDR3 coding sequence is TGTGCCAGCAGCTATAGTCTTTCCTACGAGCAGTACTTC. Translated, it gives CASSYSLSYEQYF.

The rearrangement joins TRBV4-1 to TRBJ2-3; 11 bases are a match to TRBD2. The V gene end was trimmed by 5 bases and the J gene end by 3 bases; junction bases not matched to a gene: 4. This CDR3 region has 15 residues. Per the germline V gene, CDR1 is MGHRA and CDR2 is YSYEKL. In DNA, the CDR3 is TGCGCCAGCAGCGCTACTAGCGGGAGTACAGATACGCAGTATTTT. It is translated as CASSATSGSTDTQYF.

This clone was seen once. The CDR3 nucleotides are TGTGCCAGCAGCCCCTCTGCGAGACTGAACTATGGCTACACCTTC. Residues: CASSPSARLNYGYTF. This chain links TRBV7-6 with TRBJ1-2; D uncertain. The length of the CDR3 is 15 residues. Germline CDR1 SGHVS, CDR2 FNYEAQ. V lost 5 bases, J lost 2 bases, and 15 bases lay in between.

The J gene is TRBJ2-7, the V gene TRBV6-5, with 7 bases aligning to TRBD1. Germline values: CDR1 MNHEY, CDR2 SVGAGI. V was pared by 2 bases and J by 2 bases, with 6 bases of the junction left unmatched. The CDR3 has 15 amino acids. The CDR3 DNA reads TGTGCCAGCAGTTACGGGGGACAGCGAACCTACGAGCAGTACTTC. Encoded protein: CASSYGGQRTYEQYF.

The CDR3 spells CASSLSSTRSNEQFF. The CDR3, as DNA: TGCGCCAGCAGCTTGTCGTCGACTCGAAGCAATGAGCAGTTCTTC. This chain links TRBV5-1 with TRBJ2-1, with D uncertain. This CDR3 has 15 amino acids. V lost 1 base and J 6 bases, leaving 14 bases between the germline ends. The germline V gene encodes CDR1 SGHRS and CDR2 YFSETQ.

This clone was seen a handful of times. The V call is TRBV5-1, the J call TRBJ1-4; 8 nucleotides line up with TRBD1. V was pared by 2 bases and J by 7 bases, with 4 bases of the junction left unmatched. Germline assignment: CDR1 SGHRS and CDR2 YFSETQ. CDR3 length equals 14 residues. CDR3 DNA sequence: TGCGCCAGCAGCTTCACAGGGGGTGCTGAAAAACTGTTTTTT. Protein product: CASSFTGGAEKLFF.

The chain links TRBV28 to TRBJ1-5; D might be TRBD1 (5 bases). V was clipped by 1 base and J by 2 bases, with 9 bases between them. CDR3 length equals 15 residues. Germline assignment: CDR1 MDHEN and CDR2 SYDVKM. CDR3 loop: CASSLSGFGNQPQHF. In nucleotides, the CDR3 is TGTGCCAGCAGTTTATCAGGGTTCGGCAATCAGCCCCAGCATTTT.

This clone was counted only a few times. The CDR3 DNA reads as TGTGCCAGCAGTGATCGGGTACTAGCTGCCTATGAGCAGTTCTTC. Its protein product is CASSDRVLAAYEQFF. The J gene is TRBJ2-1, the V gene TRBV25-1; the D gene is possibly TRBD2 (6 bases). Per germline, CDR1 MGHDK and CDR2 SYGVNS. This CDR3 is built from 15 residues. The V end lost 3 bases, the J end lost 8 bases, and 17 bases lay between the germline ends.

The chain links TRBV6-1 to TRBJ1-1; TRBD1 might be the D (6 bases). Deletions cut 4 bases from V and 5 bases from J, with 14 bases between. Germline V gene data show CDR1 as MNHNS and CDR2 as SASEGT. CDR3 size: 14 residues. The CDR3 DNA reads as TGTGCCAGCAGTGTCCGGGGAGGGGGAACTGAAGCTTTCTTT. This gives the protein CASSVRGGGTEAFF.

This chain uses TRBV4-3 with TRBJ1-5; TRBD1 agrees at 7 bases. The length of the CDR3 is 15 residues. V trimming: 3 bases; J trimming: 7 bases; junction bases outside the gene matches: 9. Germline-derived CDR1 and CDR2 are LGHNA and YSLEER. The CDR3 loop is CASSQAGTDHQPQHF. CDR3 bases: TGCGCCAGCAGCCAGGCCGGGACAGATCACCAGCCCCAGCATTTT.

This clone was seen a few times. The V call is TRBV6-1, the J call TRBJ2-2, with D unclear. This CDR3 is 15 amino acids long. Germline values: CDR1 MNHNS, CDR2 SASEGT. V shed 6 bases and J shed 0 bases, with 11 bases lying between them. This CDR3 reads CASSVASSNTGELFF. The CDR3 DNA follows: TGTGCCAGCAGCGTGGCATCATCGAACACCGGGGAGCTGTTTTTT.

This chain's CDR3 is CASAIQENTEAFF. The CDR3 bases are TGTGCCAGCGCCATACAGGAAAACACTGAAGCTTTCTTT. The rearrangement uses TRBV7-3 and TRBJ1-1; tentatively, D is TRBD1 (5 bases). Trimming removed 8 bases from V and 2 bases from J, with 12 bases in between. This CDR3 region has 13 residues. The germline gives CDR1 SGHTA, CDR2 FQGTGA.

The V call is TRBV2, the J call TRBJ1-2, with 9 bases that match TRBD1. V dropped 4 bases and J dropped 1; count of bases not matched to a gene: 1. The CDR3 totals 14 residues. Germline CDR1 reads SNHLY; CDR2 reads FYNNEI. The CDR3 region has the DNA TGTGCCAGCAGTGGGACAGGGGATAACTATGGCTACACCTTC. Translation gives CASSGTGDNYGYTF. Full variable domain (missing parts from reference TRBV2 and TRBJ1-2): EPEVTQTPSHQVTQMGQEVILRCVPISNHLYFYWYRQILGQKVEFLVSFYNNEISEKSEIFDDQFSVERPDGSNFTLKIRSTKLEDSAMYFCASSGTGDNYGYTFGSGTRLTVV.

This chain links TRBV4-2 with TRBJ1-5; 9 bases line up with TRBD1. CDR1 and CDR2 from the germline V gene are LGHNA and YNFKEQ. V shed 0 bases and J 6 bases; nucleotides not matched to a gene: 15. The CDR3 runs to 19 residues. CDR3 region: CASSQDSVERTGVRQPQHF. The CDR3 region has the DNA TGTGCCAGCAGCCAAGATTCAGTCGAGCGGACAGGGGTCCGTCAGCCCCAGCATTTT.

J is TRBJ1-2 and V is TRBV2, with D tentatively TRBD1 (5 bases). V was trimmed by 2 bases and J by 1 base, leaving 17 bases between them. The CDR3 contains 17 residues. Germline loops: CDR1 SNHLY, CDR2 FYNNEI. CDR3 region: CASSETQGPTVNYGYTF. The CDR3 nucleotides read TGTGCCAGCAGTGAAACGCAGGGCCCAACAGTTAACTATGGCTACACCTTC. Using reference TRBV2 and TRBJ1-2 for the parts outside the CDR3, the full variable domain is EPEVTQTPSHQVTQMGQEVILRCVPISNHLYFYWYRQILGQKVEFLVSFYNNEISEKSEIFDDQFSVERPDGSNFTLKIRSTKLEDSAMYFCASSETQGPTVNYGYTFGSGTRLTVV.

This rearrangement joins TRBV6-5 to TRBJ2-7; TRBD1 matches 7 bases. The CDR3 extends over 14 amino acids. V lost 5 bases and J lost 2; bases outside the gene matches: 6. Germline CDR1 and CDR2: MNHEY and SVGAGI. CDR3 bases: TGTGCCAGCAGTAACGACAGGGCGCCCTACGAGCAGTACTTC. Amino acid sequence: CASSNDRAPYEQYF.